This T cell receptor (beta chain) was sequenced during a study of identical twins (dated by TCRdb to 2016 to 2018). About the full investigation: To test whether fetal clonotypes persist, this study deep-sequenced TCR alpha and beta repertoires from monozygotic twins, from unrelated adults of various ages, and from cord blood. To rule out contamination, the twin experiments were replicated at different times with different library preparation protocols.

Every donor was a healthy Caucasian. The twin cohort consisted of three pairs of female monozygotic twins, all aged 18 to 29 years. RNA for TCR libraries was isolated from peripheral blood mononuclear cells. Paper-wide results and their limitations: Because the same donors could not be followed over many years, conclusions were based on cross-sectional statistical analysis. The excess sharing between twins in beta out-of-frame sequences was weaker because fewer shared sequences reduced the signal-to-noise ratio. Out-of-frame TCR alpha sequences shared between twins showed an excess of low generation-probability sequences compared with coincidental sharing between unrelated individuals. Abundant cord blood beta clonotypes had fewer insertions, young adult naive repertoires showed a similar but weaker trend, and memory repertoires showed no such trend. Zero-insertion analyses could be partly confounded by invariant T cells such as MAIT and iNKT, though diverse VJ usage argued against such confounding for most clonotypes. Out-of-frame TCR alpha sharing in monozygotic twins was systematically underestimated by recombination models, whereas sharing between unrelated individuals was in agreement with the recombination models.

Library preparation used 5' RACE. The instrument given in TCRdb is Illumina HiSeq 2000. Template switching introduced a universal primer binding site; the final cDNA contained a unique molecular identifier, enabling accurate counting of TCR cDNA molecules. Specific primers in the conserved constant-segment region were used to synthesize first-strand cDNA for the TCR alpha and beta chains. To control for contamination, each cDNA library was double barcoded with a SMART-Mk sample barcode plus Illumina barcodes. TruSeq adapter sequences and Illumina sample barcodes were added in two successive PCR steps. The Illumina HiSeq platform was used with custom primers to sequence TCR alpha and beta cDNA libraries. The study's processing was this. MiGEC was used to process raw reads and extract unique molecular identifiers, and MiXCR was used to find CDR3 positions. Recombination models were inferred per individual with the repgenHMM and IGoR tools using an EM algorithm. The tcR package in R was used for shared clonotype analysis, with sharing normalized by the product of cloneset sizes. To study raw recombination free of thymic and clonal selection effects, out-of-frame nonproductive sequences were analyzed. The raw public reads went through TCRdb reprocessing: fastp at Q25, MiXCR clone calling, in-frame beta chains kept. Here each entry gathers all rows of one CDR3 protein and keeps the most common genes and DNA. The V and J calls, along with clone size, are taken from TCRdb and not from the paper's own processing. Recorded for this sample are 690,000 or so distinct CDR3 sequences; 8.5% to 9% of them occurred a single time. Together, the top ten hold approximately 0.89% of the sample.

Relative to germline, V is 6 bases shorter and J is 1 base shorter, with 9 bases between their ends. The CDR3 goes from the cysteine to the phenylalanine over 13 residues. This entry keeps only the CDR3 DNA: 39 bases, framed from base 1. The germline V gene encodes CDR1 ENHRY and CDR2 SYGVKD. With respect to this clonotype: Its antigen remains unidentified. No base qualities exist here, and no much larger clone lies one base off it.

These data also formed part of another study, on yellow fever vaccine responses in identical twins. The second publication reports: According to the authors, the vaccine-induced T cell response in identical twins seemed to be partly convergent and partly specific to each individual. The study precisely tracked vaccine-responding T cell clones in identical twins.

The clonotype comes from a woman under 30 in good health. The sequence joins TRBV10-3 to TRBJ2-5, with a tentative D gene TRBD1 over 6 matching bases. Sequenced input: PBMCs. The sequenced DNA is TGTGCCATCAGGGAGGACAGCCAAGAGACCCAGTACTTC. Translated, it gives CAIREDSQETQYF.